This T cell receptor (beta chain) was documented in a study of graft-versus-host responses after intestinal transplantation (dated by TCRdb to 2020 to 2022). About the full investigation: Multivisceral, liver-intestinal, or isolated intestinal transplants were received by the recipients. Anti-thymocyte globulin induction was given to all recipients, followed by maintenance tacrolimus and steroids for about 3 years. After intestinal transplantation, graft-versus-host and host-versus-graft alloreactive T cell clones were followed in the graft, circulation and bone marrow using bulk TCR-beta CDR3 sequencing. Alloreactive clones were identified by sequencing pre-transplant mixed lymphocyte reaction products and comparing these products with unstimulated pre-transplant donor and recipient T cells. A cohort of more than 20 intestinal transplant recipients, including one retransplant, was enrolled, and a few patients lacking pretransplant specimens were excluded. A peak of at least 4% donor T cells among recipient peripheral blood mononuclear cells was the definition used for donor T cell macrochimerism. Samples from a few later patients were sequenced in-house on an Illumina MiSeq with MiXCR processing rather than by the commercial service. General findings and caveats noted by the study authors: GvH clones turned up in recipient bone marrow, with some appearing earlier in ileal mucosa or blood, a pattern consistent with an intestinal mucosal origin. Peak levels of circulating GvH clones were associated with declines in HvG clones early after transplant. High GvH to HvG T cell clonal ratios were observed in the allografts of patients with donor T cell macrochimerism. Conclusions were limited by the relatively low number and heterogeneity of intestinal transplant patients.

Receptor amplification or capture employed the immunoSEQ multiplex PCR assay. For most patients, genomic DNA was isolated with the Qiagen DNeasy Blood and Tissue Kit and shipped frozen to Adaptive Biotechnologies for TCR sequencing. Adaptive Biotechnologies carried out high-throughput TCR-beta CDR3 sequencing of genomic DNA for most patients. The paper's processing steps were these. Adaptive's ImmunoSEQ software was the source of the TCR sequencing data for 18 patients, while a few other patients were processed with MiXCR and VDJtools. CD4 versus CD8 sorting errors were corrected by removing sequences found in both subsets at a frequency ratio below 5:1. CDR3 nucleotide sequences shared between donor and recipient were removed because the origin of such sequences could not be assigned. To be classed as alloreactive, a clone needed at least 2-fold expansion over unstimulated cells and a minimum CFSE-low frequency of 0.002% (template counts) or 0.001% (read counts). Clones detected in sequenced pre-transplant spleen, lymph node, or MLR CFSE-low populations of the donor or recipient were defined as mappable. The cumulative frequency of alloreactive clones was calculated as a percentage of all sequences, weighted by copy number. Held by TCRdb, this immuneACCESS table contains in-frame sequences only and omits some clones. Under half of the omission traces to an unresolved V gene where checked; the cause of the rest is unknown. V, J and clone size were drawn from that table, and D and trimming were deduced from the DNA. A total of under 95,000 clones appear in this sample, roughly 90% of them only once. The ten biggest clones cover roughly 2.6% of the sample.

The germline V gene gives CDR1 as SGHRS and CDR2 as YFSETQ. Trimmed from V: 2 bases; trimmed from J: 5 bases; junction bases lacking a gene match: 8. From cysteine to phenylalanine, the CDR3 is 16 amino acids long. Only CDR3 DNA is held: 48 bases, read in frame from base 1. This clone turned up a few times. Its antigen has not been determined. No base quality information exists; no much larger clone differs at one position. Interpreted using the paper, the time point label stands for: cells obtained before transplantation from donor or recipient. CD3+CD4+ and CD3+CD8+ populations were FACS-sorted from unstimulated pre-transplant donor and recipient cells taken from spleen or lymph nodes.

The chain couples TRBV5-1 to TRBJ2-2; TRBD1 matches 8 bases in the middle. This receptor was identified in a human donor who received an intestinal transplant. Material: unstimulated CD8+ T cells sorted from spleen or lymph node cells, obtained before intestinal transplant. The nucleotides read TGCGCCAGCAGCTTAGGCGGACAGGGCGGGACCGGGGAGCTGTTTTTT. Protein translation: CASSLGGQGGTGELFF.